Detailed here is one TCR beta chain. The data are from a study of shared clonotypes between healthy human individuals. Across the study: Each donor's CD8 memory used one plate, CD8 naive two, each CD4 subset three.

There were only Caucasian adults among the donors, and all lived in Nashville, Tennessee. CD4+ cells yielded CD45RA+ naive and CD45RA-negative memory subsets. With 0 bases clipped from V and 4 bases from J, the junction kept 6 bases outside the gene matches. The CDR3 spans 15 residues. Looked up from germline, CDR1 is SGHNT and CDR2 is YYREEE (reference sequence). Generated by immunoSEQ multiplex PCR, the TCRdb table keeps only in-frame clones and is missing some. The repertoire consists of 740,000 or so clones, with approximately 73% occurring once and the leading ten covering around 1.8%. The chain uses TRBV5-4 and TRBJ1-1, with 7 bases that match TRBD1. The sample consisted of memory CD4+ T cells sorted from blood. Subset specified: CD45RA-negative fraction. This sequence was found in a woman in her 30s in good health. For the CDR3, the DNA is TGTGCCAGCAGCTTGGGGGGCGCAGGGGGCACTGAAGCTTTCTTT. Its translation: CASSLGGAGGTEAFF.